In its sample, the clone carrying this TCR beta chain was seen once. The sample comes from a study of cytomegalovirus exposure and HLA in healthy donors. Here immunoSEQ multiplex PCR was the method, and the copy in TCRdb shows in-frame clones only, minus some. The sample lists approximately 76,000 clones, roughly 94% occurring once. The length of the CDR3 is 15 residues. The germline CDR1 and CDR2 sequences are SEHNR and FQNEAQ (reference sequence). V shed 5 bases, J shed 2 bases, and the junction held 8 bases outside the gene matches. This TCR was recovered from a woman younger than 35 in good health and CMV-seronegative. Sequenced input: PBMCs. The chain couples TRBV7-9 to TRBJ2-7; 8 nucleotides align to TRBD2. The DNA of the CDR3 is TGTGCCAGCAGCCCAGCCCCGGGGGGGCCCTACGAGCAGTACTTC. Translated, it gives CASSPAPGGPYEQYF.